The T cell receptor beta chain described here comes from a study of T cell repertoires in cytomegalovirus infection. Study as a whole: CMV epitopes, recently identified HLA-C-restricted and well-studied HLA-B-restricted, were used. CMV infection together with matching HLA type was indicated by public TCR beta signatures.

Via MiXCR, TCRdb re-called the reads, giving one row per CDR3 protein. The sample lists some 940,000 distinct CDR3 sequences, approximately 31% occurring once. Only a few counts were recorded for this clonotype. The antigen remains undetermined. Study-wide findings and caveats: The study found HLA-C-restricted CMV-specific TCR beta clonotypes dominating the ex vivo response. The cumulative frequency of public TCR beta families identified carriers of CMV plus the relevant HLA.

Germline loops: CDR1 SGHNT, CDR2 YYREEE (reference sequence). The CDR3 consists of 15 residues. Trimming took 0 bases from V and 5 from J, leaving 14 bases between them. This chain connects TRBV5-4 to TRBJ2-5; D remains ambiguous. Here the sequenced sample was cultured CD8+ T cells from PBMCs, taken from culture after CMV antigen stimulation. This TCR derives from a human donor in good health (CMV status not recorded). Some clones in this sample may be carry-over from other donors' samples. CDR3 in DNA: TGTGCCAGCAGCTTGGTAGATTGGGGTCGGGAGACCCAGTACTTC. Residues: CASSLVDWGRETQYF.